Listed here are 25 T cell receptor beta chains from one sample, sequenced in a study of T cells in Graves' hyperthyroidism and ophthalmopathy. Amplification of TCR beta CDR3 regions used RNA as the template. TCR CDR3 underwent first-round RT-PCR with the HTBI primer set. TCRdb analysed the multiplex PCR reads with MiXCR anew, one entry per CDR3 protein. The sample consists of roughly 660,000 distinct CDR3 sequences, 15% to 20% of them appearing once. The sequencing sample was made of blood. These receptor sequences come from a man aged 50 or older with Graves' hyperthyroidism.

There are many counts of this clonotype. The chain recombines TRBV9 with TRBJ1-1, with D perhaps TRBD1 (5 bases). The CDR3 consists of 13 residues. V shed 5 bases and J shed 1 base, with 9 bases lying between them. Germline-derived CDR1 and CDR2 are SGDLS and YYNGEE. The CDR3 protein is CASSATGNTEAFF. The CDR3 DNA sequence: TGTGCCAGCAGTGCTACAGGGAACACTGAAGCTTTCTTT.

The rearrangement links TRBV20-1 to TRBJ2-1; D unresolved. CDR3 length: 13 amino acids. From germline, CDR1 is DFQATT and CDR2 SNEGSKA (reference sequence). V lost 6 bases, J lost 2 bases, and 11 bases lay in between. The CDR3 is CSAKRYAYNEQFF. In DNA, the CDR3 is TGCAGTGCCAAGAGGTACGCCTACAATGAGCAGTTCTTC.

This clonotype was counted ten times or more. This chain uses TRBV18 with TRBJ2-2, with D possibly being TRBD2 (5 bases). Germline V gives CDR1 KGHSH, CDR2 LQKENI. The V gene lost 3 bases and the J gene lost 7 bases, with 12 bases spanning the gap. The CDR3 runs to 14 residues. CDR3 amino acids: CASSPTRSGGELFF. In nucleotides, the CDR3 is TGTGCCAGCTCACCCACCAGAAGCGGCGGGGAGCTGTTTTTT.

The table lists this clonotype with many counts. The chain joins TRBV12-3 or TRBV12-4 to TRBJ2-1; D is possibly TRBD1 (6 bases). V shed 5 bases and J shed 0 bases, with 14 bases lying between them. The CDR3 is made up of 16 amino acids. CDR3 in DNA: TGTGCCAGCAGTCTCCGGGACATAAGCTCCTACAATGAGCAGTTCTTC. It translates to CASSLRDISSYNEQFF.

This clonotype was recorded many times. The chain links TRBV19 to TRBJ2-3; 7 bases align to TRBD2. Per the germline V gene, CDR1 is LNHDA and CDR2 is SQIVND (reference sequence). This CDR3 has 16 amino acids. J gave up 6 bases and V 4 bases, and 13 bases lay outside the gene matches. The CDR3 region has the DNA TGTGCCAGTAGTAGCCTCCGCGCGGGAGTCGGGGATACGCAGTATTTT. It is translated as CASSSLRAGVGDTQYF.

This clonotype was seen repeatedly, ten times or more. The chain uses TRBV11-2 and TRBJ2-7; 13 bases match TRBD2. From germline, CDR1 is SGHAT and CDR2 FQNNGV. CDR3 length: 17 amino acids. V was pared by 3 bases and J by 0 bases, with 5 bases of the junction left unmatched. In nucleotides, the CDR3 is TGTGCCAGCAGCTTCTACCGGACTAGCGGGAGCTCCTACGAGCAGTACTTC. Amino acid sequence: CASSFYRTSGSSYEQYF.

The chain uses TRBV25-1 and TRBJ1-1, with D perhaps TRBD1 (6 bases). The CDR3 consists of 12 residues. With 2 bases removed from V and 9 bases from J, the gap between germline ends came to 10 bases. Germline CDR1 reads MGHDK; CDR2 reads SYGVNS. The DNA for the CDR3 is TGTGCCAGCAGTGAACCGGGACAAAAAGCTTTCTTT. The encoded protein is CASSEPGQKAFF.

J is TRBJ1-1 and V is TRBV7-2; D not resolved. CDR1 and CDR2 (germline): SGHTA, FQGNSA. V was trimmed by 3 bases and J by 2 bases, leaving 7 bases between them. The CDR3 has 13 residues. CDR3 region: CASSFQYNTEAFF. Written as DNA, the CDR3 is TGTGCCAGCAGCTTTCAGTATAACACTGAAGCTTTCTTT.

This clonotype was counted at least ten times. This chain uses TRBV12-5 with TRBJ2-7; 7 nucleotides line up with TRBD1. The junction had 8 bases not matched to a gene; V was cut back by 0 bases and J by 3 bases. CDR1 is LGHNT, CDR2 FRNRAP, per germline. The CDR3 is 16 residues long. CDR3 residues: CASGLVQRQGFYEQYF. The CDR3 bases are TGTGCTAGTGGTTTGGTACAAAGACAGGGTTTCTACGAGCAGTACTTC.

This clonotype has ten or more counts. J is TRBJ2-7 and V is TRBV2, with 10 nucleotides matching TRBD1. The CDR3 length is 22 residues. The junction had 29 bases not matched to a gene; V was cut back by 3 bases and J by 6 bases. CDR1 and CDR2 from the germline V gene are SNHLY and FYNNEI. The CDR3 region has the DNA TGTGCCAGCAGTGAGGGGGACAGGGGTTTCGTATGGCTAGCGGAGACGGGAGGCGAGCAGTACTTC. Translated, it gives CASSEGDRGFVWLAETGGEQYF. Drawing the rest from reference TRBV2 and TRBJ2-7, the complete variable domain is EPEVTQTPSHQVTQMGQEVILRCVPISNHLYFYWYRQILGQKVEFLVSFYNNEISEKSEIFDDQFSVERPDGSNFTLKIRSTKLEDSAMYFCASSEGDRGFVWLAETGGEQYFGPGTRLTVT.

This clonotype occurred a few times. V gene TRBV3-1 combines with J gene TRBJ1-6, with TRBD1 matching over 7 bases. V shed 6 bases, J shed 7 bases, and the junction held 6 bases outside the gene matches. Per the germline V gene, CDR1 is LGHDT and CDR2 is YNNKEL (reference sequence). The CDR3 totals 14 residues. This CDR3 is CASSPTGRNSPLHF. In DNA, the CDR3 is TGTGCCAGCAGTCCGACAGGGCGGAATTCACCCCTCCACTTT.

This chain links TRBV6-1 with TRBJ1-4; 7 nucleotides agree with TRBD1. The CDR3 is 13 amino acids. The V segment lost 6 bases and the J segment 7 bases; nucleotides outside the gene matches: 5. Per the germline V gene, CDR1 is MNHNS and CDR2 is SASEGT. The CDR3 coding sequence is TGTGCCAGCAGAGGGCCAGGGGGTGAAAAACTGTTTTTT. Encoded protein: CASRGPGGEKLFF.

This clonotype was detected many times. The chain carries TRBV24-1 and TRBJ1-2; TRBD1 aligns across 10 bases. The CDR3 runs to 15 residues. The ends lost 4 bases at V and 3 bases at J; junction bases unmatched: 4. The germline V gene encodes CDR1 KGHDR and CDR2 SFDVKD. The CDR3 coding sequence is TGTGCCACCAGTGACCCCGGGACAGGGGACTATGGCTACACCTTC. It codes for CATSDPGTGDYGYTF.

Many counts were recorded for this clonotype. In DNA form, the CDR3 reads TGTGCCAGCAGTTCCCGGACAGGGAGGCCAGAGACCCAGTACTTC. This codes for CASSSRTGRPETQYF. This sequence joins TRBV27 and TRBJ2-5, with 8 bases aligning to TRBD1. CDR3 length: 15 residues. The germline gives CDR1 MNHEY, CDR2 SMNVEV (reference sequence). Unmatched junction bases numbered 8, after V lost 4 bases and J lost 4 bases.

About this clonotype itself: This may be a read error, as it is one base from a much larger clone. The chain combines TRBV27 with TRBJ1-6, with a tentative D call TRBD1 (6 bases). Germline V gene data show CDR1 as MNHEY and CDR2 as SMNVEV (reference sequence). The CDR3 length is 15 residues. V dropped 8 bases and J dropped 7 bases, with 18 bases sitting between them. CDR3 DNA: TGTGCCAGCTCTCGAGGTCTCCAGGGGAATTCACCCCTCCACTTT. Translation gives CASSRGLQGNSPLHF.

The V call is TRBV10-3, the J call TRBJ2-1; 9 bases line up with TRBD1. The germline V gene encodes CDR1 ENHRY and CDR2 SYGVKD. CDR3 size: 13 residues. With V trimmed by 10 bases and J by 6 bases, 7 bases remained unmatched. CDR3 in amino acids: CASTKDRGNEQFF. The CDR3 DNA reads as TGTGCCAGCACTAAGGACAGGGGCAATGAGCAGTTCTTC.

This clonotype was found a few times. The rearrangement joins TRBV24-1 to TRBJ1-2; no clear D. Germline loops: CDR1 KGHDR, CDR2 SFDVKD. Trimming removed 1 base from V and 8 bases from J, with 10 bases in between. The CDR3 is 13 residues long. The CDR3 protein is CATSDFWQSGYTF. CDR3 coding DNA: TGTGCCACCAGTGATTTCTGGCAATCCGGCTACACCTTC.

The CDR3 loop is CASSYSEGETQYF. In DNA, the CDR3 is TGTGCCAGCAGTTACTCTGAGGGGGAGACCCAGTACTTC. This chain connects TRBV6-9 to TRBJ2-5; the D gene could be TRBD1 or TRBD2 (5 bases each). The CDR3 consists of 13 residues. V was trimmed by 3 bases and J by 5 bases, leaving 10 bases between them. Germline values: CDR1 MNHGY, CDR2 SVAAGI.

For this clonotype: With a much larger clone just one base away, this may be a read error. The V call is TRBV2, the J call TRBJ2-2, with TRBD1 as a possible D gene (6 bases). Germline lookup yields CDR1 SNHLY and CDR2 FYNNEI. CDR3 length: 15 amino acids. CDR3 DNA sequence: TGTGCCAGCAGCCTTAGGACAGCTAACACCGGGGAGCTGCTTTTT. This encodes CASSLRTANTGELLF.

This clonotype was seen at least ten times. This chain links TRBV27 with TRBJ2-7; a weak D match, TRBD2 (5 bases). V was cut by 3 bases and J by 0 bases, with 9 bases left in between. Germline CDR1 MNHEY, CDR2 SMNVEV (reference sequence). The CDR3 is 14 amino acids. The CDR3 nucleotides read TGTGCCAGCAGTTTTCGGGGTAACTCCTACGAGCAGTACTTC. Translated, it gives CASSFRGNSYEQYF.

The chain couples TRBV30 to TRBJ2-7, with D unclear. The CDR3 covers 13 residues. Germline V gene sequence: CDR1 GTSNPN, CDR2 SVGIG (reference sequence). V was pared by 3 bases and J by 5 bases, with 14 bases between. In DNA, the CDR3 is TGTGCCTGGAGCCAATCCGGGCTCCACGAGCAGTACTTC. Its translation is CAWSQSGLHEQYF.

In this sample, this clonotype turned up a few times. This rearrangement joins TRBV2 to TRBJ1-2; TRBD1 matches 8 bases. The CDR3 has 14 residues. Losses at the gene ends were 11 bases for V and 0 bases for J; bases not matched to a gene: 8. In germline, CDR1 is SNHLY, CDR2 FYNNEI. This chain's CDR3 is CAARTGRANYGYTF. CDR3 nucleotides: TGTGCCGCCCGGACAGGGCGCGCTAACTATGGCTACACCTTC.

V gene TRBV5-6 combines with J gene TRBJ1-5, with TRBD1 matching over 7 bases. Trimming cost V 2 bases and J 6 bases; bases outside gene matches: 17. The CDR3 spans 18 residues. Germline CDR1 SGHDT, CDR2 YYEEEE. CDR3: CASSFRRGGRGFFQPQHF. CDR3 coding DNA: TGTGCCAGCAGCTTCCGACGGGGGGGCAGGGGGTTCTTTCAGCCCCAGCATTTT. Full variable domain (outside the CDR3, taken from reference TRBV5-6 and TRBJ1-5): DAGVTQSPTHLIKTRGQQVTLRCSPKSGHDTVSWYQQALGQGPQFIFQYYEEEERQRGNFPDRFSGHQFPNYSSELNVNALLLGDSALYLCASSFRRGGRGFFQPQHFGDGTRLSIL.

This rearrangement joins TRBV7-9 to TRBJ1-1; possible D gene TRBD1, 6 bases. The CDR3 is 14 residues long. V was cut by 3 bases and J by 1 base, with 9 bases left in between. From germline, CDR1 is SEHNR and CDR2 FQNEAQ (reference sequence). The CDR3 bases are TGTGCCAGCAGCTTCCCCAGGGGGAACACTGAAGCTTTCTTT. Translated, it gives CASSFPRGNTEAFF.

A few counts support this clonotype. J is TRBJ1-2 and V is TRBV6-1, with D unresolved. Germline loops: CDR1 MNHNS, CDR2 SASEGT. Trimming shortened V by 6 bases and J by 2 bases, and 10 bases separated the two germline ends. The CDR3 length is 13 residues. DNA for the CDR3: TGTGCCAGCAGGAGGACTGAGAACTATGGCTACACCTTC. It yields the protein CASRRTENYGYTF.